Below are 12 T cell receptor beta chains sequenced from a single sample in a study of glioma-infiltrating T cells after dendritic cell vaccination (dated by TCRdb to about 2016). Libraries came from the immunoSEQ multiplex PCR assay. Sourced from immuneACCESS, this table was stored by TCRdb with only in-frame sequences that have V and J called. A share of the clones is absent; for the studies checked, an unresolved V gene accounts for under half, and the remainder has no known explanation. This sample has almost 65,000 clones in its table, and approximately 85% of those were observed once. 9.2% of the sample is held by the ten biggest clonotypes. The input for sequencing was blood, taken before dendritic cell vaccination. Source of these receptors: a human donor with glioblastoma.

The chain joins TRBV7-2 to TRBJ2-7; unclear D gene. Germline lookup yields CDR1 SGHTA and CDR2 FQGNSA. The length of the CDR3 is 14 residues. V was clipped by 5 bases and J by 0 bases, with 11 bases between them. The DNA of the CDR3 is TGTGCCAGCAGCCGCGACTTAGTCTCCTACGAGCAGTACTTC. This translates into CASSRDLVSYEQYF.

The chain joins TRBV19 to TRBJ1-1; D is possibly TRBD1 (6 bases). Germline loops: CDR1 LNHDA, CDR2 SQIVND (reference sequence). The CDR3 covers 16 residues. V was clipped by 1 base and J by 1 base, with 13 bases between them. CDR3 in amino acids: CASSIGGGRGNTEAFF. CDR3 bases: TGTGCCAGTAGTATAGGGGGGGGGCGAGGGAACACTGAAGCTTTCTTT.

V gene TRBV18 combines with J gene TRBJ2-7; 8 positions agree with TRBD1. J lost 5 bases, V lost 4 bases, and 4 bases had no gene match. From germline, CDR1 is KGHSH and CDR2 LQKENI. The length of the CDR3 is 13 residues. The DNA of the CDR3 is TGTGCCAGCTCACATCAGGGGGCAAACGAGCAGTACTTC. Protein: CASSHQGANEQYF.

The J gene is TRBJ1-1, the V gene TRBV29-1; D is undetermined. The CDR3 extends over 9 amino acids. V was pared by 6 bases and J by 11 bases, with 10 bases between. CDR1 is SQVTM, CDR2 ANQGSEA, per germline. As DNA, the CDR3 is TGCAGCGTCTCGGGTGGGGCTTTCTTT. Its translation is CSVSGGAFF.

The chain has TRBV7-8 and TRBJ2-5; no clear D gene. The DNA matches TRBJ2-7 better at its end, which makes the J call doubtful. This CDR3 has 12 residues. Germline loops: CDR1 SGHVS, CDR2 FQNEAQ. CDR3 in DNA: TGTGCCAGCAGCTTCGCCATTTACGAGCAGTACTTC. Its protein product is CASSFAIYEQYF.

The chain has TRBV5-4 and TRBJ2-5; 12 bases align to TRBD1. The V gene end was trimmed by 4 bases and the J gene end by 5 bases; junction bases not matched to a gene: 6. The CDR3 covers 15 residues. The germline gives CDR1 SGHNT, CDR2 YYREEE (reference sequence). The CDR3: CASSPGQGARETQYF. Here the CDR3 DNA reads TGTGCCAGCAGCCCGGGACAGGGGGCACGGGAGACCCAGTACTTC.

The V and J genes are TRBV4-1 and TRBJ2-1; 8 bases are shared with TRBD2. V shed 4 bases, J shed 8 bases, and the junction held 7 bases outside the gene matches. The CDR3 totals 14 residues. The germline gives CDR1 MGHRA, CDR2 YSYEKL. CDR3 DNA: TGCGCCAGCAGCCCAAAGGGACTAGGAGATGAGCAGTTCTTC. Amino acid sequence: CASSPKGLGDEQFF.

The chain couples TRBV28 to TRBJ1-6; perhaps TRBD1 as D (5 bases). V was clipped by 2 bases and J by 10 bases, with 36 bases between them. The V gene's germline CDR1 is MDHEN and CDR2 SYDVKM. CDR3 length: 22 residues. The CDR3 here is CASSLSISRTPPPGASGSPLHF. DNA of the CDR3: TGTGCCAGCAGTTTAAGTATCTCTCGTACGCCTCCCCCTGGGGCTAGTGGATCACCCCTCCACTTT.

The chain couples TRBV28 to TRBJ1-2; 7 bases agree with TRBD1. Germline V gene data show CDR1 as MDHEN and CDR2 as SYDVKM. The trim removed 5 bases at V and 5 bases at J, leaving 5 bases unmatched. The CDR3 sequence is 13 residues long. The CDR3 is CASSTGTVYGYTF. In DNA form, the CDR3 reads TGTGCCAGCAGTACCGGGACAGTATATGGCTACACCTTC.

The chain links TRBV30 to TRBJ2-3, with D tentatively TRBD1 (6 bases). This CDR3 contains 16 residues. CDR1 is GTSNPN and CDR2 is SVGIG in the germline V gene (reference sequence). V lost 4 bases to trimming and J lost 2 bases, with 19 bases between them. CDR3 nucleotides: TGTGCCTGGACTCGTAGGGGACATGTATTCACAGATACGCAGTATTTT. Its translation is CAWTRRGHVFTDTQYF.

This clone was seen only once. The CDR3 coding sequence is TGTGCCAGCAGCTTGTTGCAGGGGACCACAGATACGCAGTATTTT. Translation: CASSLLQGTTDTQYF. V is TRBV7-9 and J is TRBJ2-3; D is perhaps TRBD1 (6 bases). Germline V lookup: CDR1 SEHNR, CDR2 FQNEAQ (reference sequence). Trimming cost V 3 bases and J 2 bases, with 12 bases left between them. CDR3 size: 15 residues.

The chain couples TRBV2 to TRBJ2-2; 7 positions match TRBD2. The junction had 5 bases not matched to a gene; V was cut back by 6 bases and J by 7 bases. CDR3 length: 13 amino acids. Germline assignment: CDR1 SNHLY and CDR2 FYNNEI. The CDR3 here is CASRGGPGGELFF. CDR3 nucleotide sequence: TGTGCCAGCAGGGGAGGGCCAGGCGGGGAGCTGTTTTTT. Combining the CDR3 with reference TRBV2 and TRBJ2-2 gives the whole variable domain EPEVTQTPSHQVTQMGQEVILRCVPISNHLYFYWYRQILGQKVEFLVSFYNNEISEKSEIFDDQFSVERPDGSNFTLKIRSTKLEDSAMYFCASRGGPGGELFFGEGSRLTVL.